This TCR beta chain emerged from a study of early T cells in non-severe SARS-CoV-2 infection. Across the study: Sequenced bulk RNA came from whole blood that was unsorted, and chains were unpaired.

V was pared by 5 bases and J by 5 bases, with 8 bases of the junction left unmatched. Germline CDR1 SNHLY, CDR2 FYNNEI. The CDR3 length is 14 residues. Unique molecular identifiers tagged individual cDNA molecules. Each CDR3 protein gets one entry after TCRdb re-called the 5' RACE reads with MiXCR. The table lists around 80,000 distinct CDR3 sequences, about 13% of them singletons. This clonotype was observed a handful of times. The specimen sequenced was whole blood. The receptor was isolated from an adult who was a healthcare worker with PCR-confirmed SARS-CoV-2 infection or an uninfected control (not recorded which). The V and J genes are TRBV2 and TRBJ2-5; 7 positions match TRBD2. CDR3 sequence (DNA): TGTGCCAGCAGTCCATTAGCGGGCGCGGAGACCCAGTACTTC. Translation gives CASSPLAGAETQYF.